This TCR beta chain was sequenced for a study of T cells after posttransplantation cyclophosphamide. Looked up from germline, CDR1 is SGDLS and CDR2 is YYNGEE. The V end was cut by 0 bases, the J end by 6 bases, with 9 bases between. CDR3 length equals 13 residues. Cells defined as naive were viable CD3+CD4+ or CD3+CD8+ and CCR7+CD45RA+CD45RO-CD95-CD27+CD28+. The data were produced by immunoSEQ multiplex PCR, yet TCRdb's version contains in-frame clones alone and is incomplete. The sample includes about 30,000 clones, 90% to 95% of them seen just once. The genes are TRBV9 and TRBJ1-2; tentatively, D is TRBD1 (6 bases). This clonotype was sampled from a man aged 30 to 45 in good health and a related stem cell transplant donor. Sequenced material: naive CD4+ T cells sorted from blood. The CDR3: CASSVGEGDGYTF. DNA of the CDR3: TGTGCCAGCAGCGTAGGAGAGGGGGATGGCTACACCTTC.